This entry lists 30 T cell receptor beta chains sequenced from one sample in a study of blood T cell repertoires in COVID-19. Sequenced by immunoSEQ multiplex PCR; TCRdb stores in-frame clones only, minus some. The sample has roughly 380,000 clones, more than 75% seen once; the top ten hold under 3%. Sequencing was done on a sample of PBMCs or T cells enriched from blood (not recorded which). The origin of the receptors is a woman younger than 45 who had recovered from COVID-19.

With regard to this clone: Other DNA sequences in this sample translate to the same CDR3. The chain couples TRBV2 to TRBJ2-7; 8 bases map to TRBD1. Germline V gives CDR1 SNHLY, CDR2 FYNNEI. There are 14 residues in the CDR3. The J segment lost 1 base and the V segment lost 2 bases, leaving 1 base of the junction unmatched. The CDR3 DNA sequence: TGTGCCAGCAGTGAACAGGGGGCTTCCTACGAGCAGTACTTC. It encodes CASSEQGASYEQYF.

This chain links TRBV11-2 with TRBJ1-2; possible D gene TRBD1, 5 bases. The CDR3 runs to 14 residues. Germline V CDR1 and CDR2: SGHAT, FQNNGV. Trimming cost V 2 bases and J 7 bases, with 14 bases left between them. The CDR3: CASSLSPGMSGYTF. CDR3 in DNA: TGTGCCAGCAGCTTATCTCCAGGGATGAGTGGCTACACCTTC.

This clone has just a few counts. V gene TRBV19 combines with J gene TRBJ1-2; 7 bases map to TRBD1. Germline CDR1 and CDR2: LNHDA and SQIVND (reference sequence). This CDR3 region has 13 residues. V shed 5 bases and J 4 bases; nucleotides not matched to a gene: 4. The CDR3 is CASSQGGTYGYTF. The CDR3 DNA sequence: TGTGCCAGTAGTCAAGGGGGCACCTATGGCTACACCTTC.

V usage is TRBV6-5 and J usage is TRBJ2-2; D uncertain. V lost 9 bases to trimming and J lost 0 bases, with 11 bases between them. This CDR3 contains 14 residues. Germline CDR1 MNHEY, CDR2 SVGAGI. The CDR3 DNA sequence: TGTGCCAGTGGTACGGGTGCGAACACCGGGGAGCTGTTTTTT. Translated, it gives CASGTGANTGELFF.

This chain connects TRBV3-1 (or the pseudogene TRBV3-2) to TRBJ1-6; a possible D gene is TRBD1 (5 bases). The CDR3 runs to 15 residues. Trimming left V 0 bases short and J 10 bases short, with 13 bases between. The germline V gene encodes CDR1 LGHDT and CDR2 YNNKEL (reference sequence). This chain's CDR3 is CASSQDREGRSPLHF. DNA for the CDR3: TGTGCCAGCAGCCAAGATAGGGAGGGGAGATCACCCCTCCACTTT.

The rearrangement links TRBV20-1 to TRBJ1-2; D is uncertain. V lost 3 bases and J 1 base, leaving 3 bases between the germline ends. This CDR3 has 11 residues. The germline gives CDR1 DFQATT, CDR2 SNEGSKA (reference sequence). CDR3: CSASLNYGYTF. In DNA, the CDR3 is TGCAGTGCTAGCCTTAACTATGGCTACACCTTC.

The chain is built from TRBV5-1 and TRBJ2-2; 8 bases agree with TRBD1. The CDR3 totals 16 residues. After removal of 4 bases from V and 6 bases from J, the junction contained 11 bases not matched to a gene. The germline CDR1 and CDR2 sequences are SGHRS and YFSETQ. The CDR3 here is CASSSGAGGIAGELFF. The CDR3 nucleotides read TGCGCCAGCAGCAGTGGGGCAGGGGGCATCGCCGGGGAGCTGTTTTTT. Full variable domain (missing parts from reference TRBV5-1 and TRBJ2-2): KAGVTQTPRYLIKTRGQQVTLSCSPISGHRSVSWYQQTPGQGLQFLFEYFSETQRNKGNFPGRFSGRQFSNSRSEMNVSTLELGDSALYLCASSSGAGGIAGELFFGEGSRLTVL.

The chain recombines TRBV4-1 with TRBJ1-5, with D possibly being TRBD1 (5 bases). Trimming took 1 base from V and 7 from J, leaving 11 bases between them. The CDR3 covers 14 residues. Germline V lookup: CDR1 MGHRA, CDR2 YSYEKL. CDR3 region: CASSQVPGHQPQHF. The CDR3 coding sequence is TGCGCCAGCAGCCAAGTACCAGGGCACCAGCCCCAGCATTTT.

The CDR3 here is CASSSIGQGKLNTEAFF. CDR3 nucleotides: TGTGCCAGCAGCTCGATCGGACAGGGGAAATTGAACACTGAAGCTTTCTTT. V is TRBV5-4 and J is TRBJ1-1; 9 bases are a match to TRBD1. Germline values: CDR1 SGHNT, CDR2 YYREEE (reference sequence). Trimming took 3 bases from V and 0 from J; bases not matched to a gene: 9. The CDR3 length is 17 residues.

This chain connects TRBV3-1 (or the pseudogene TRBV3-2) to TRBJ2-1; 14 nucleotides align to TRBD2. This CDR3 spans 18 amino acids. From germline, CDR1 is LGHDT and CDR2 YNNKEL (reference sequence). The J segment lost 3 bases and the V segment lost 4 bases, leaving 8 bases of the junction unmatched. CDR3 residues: CASSPLTSGGDNYNEQFF. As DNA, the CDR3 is TGTGCCAGCAGCCCCCTGACTAGCGGGGGGGACAACTACAATGAGCAGTTCTTC.

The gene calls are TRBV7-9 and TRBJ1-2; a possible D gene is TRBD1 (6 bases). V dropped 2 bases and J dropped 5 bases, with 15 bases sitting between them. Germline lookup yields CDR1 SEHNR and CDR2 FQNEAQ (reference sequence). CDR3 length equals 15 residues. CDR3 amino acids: CASSLIGGLSYGYTF. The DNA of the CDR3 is TGTGCCAGCAGCTTAATTGGGGGCCTCTCATATGGCTACACCTTC.

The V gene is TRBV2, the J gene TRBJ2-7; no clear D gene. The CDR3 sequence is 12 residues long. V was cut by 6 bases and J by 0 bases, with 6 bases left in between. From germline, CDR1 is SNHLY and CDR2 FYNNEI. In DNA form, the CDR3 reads TGTGCCAGCAGGCTGAGCTCCTACGAGCAGTACTTC. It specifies CASRLSSYEQYF.

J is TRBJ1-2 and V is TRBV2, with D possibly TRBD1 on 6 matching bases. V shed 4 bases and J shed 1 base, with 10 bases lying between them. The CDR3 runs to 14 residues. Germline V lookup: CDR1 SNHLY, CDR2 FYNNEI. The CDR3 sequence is CASSGGPHNYGYTF. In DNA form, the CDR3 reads TGTGCCAGCAGTGGGGGGCCACATAACTATGGCTACACCTTC.

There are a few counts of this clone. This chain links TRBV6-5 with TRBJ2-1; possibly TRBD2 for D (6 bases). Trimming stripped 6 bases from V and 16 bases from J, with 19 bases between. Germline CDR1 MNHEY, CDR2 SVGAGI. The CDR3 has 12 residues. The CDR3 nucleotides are TGTGCCAGCAGGGATTACCGGGAGACTCTCTTCTTC. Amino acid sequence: CASRDYRETLFF.

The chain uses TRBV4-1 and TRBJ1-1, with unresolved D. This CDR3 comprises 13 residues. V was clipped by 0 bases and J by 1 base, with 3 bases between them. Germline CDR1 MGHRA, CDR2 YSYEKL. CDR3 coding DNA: TGCGCCAGCAGCCAAGAGCGGAACACTGAAGCTTTCTTT. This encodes CASSQERNTEAFF.

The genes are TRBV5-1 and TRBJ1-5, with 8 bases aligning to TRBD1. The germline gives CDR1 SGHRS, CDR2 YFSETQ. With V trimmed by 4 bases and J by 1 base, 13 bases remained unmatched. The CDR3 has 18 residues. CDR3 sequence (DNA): TGCGCCAGCAGCCCCCAACCCCAGGGGGCGAGGAGCAATCAGCCCCAGCATTTT. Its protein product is CASSPQPQGARSNQPQHF.

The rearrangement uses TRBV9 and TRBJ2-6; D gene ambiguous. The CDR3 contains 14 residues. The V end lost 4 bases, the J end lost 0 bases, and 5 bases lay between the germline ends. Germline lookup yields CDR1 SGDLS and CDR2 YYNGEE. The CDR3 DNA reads TGTGCCAGCAGCCCCCGCTCTGGGGCCAACGTCCTGACTTTC. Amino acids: CASSPRSGANVLTF.

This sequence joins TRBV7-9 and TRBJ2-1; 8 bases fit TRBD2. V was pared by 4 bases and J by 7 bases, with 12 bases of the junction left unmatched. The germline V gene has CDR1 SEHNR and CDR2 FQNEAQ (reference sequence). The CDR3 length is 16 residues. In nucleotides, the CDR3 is TGTGCCAGCAGCTCACCCCCGGGACTAGTGGAGAATGAGCAGTTCTTC. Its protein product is CASSSPPGLVENEQFF.

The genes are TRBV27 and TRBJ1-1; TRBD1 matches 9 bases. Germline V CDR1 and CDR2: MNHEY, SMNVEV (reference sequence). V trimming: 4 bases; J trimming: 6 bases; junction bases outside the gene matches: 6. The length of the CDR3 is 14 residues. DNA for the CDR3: TGTGCCAGCAGTTGGACAGGGGCTGGGGCTGAAGCTTTCTTT. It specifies CASSWTGAGAEAFF.

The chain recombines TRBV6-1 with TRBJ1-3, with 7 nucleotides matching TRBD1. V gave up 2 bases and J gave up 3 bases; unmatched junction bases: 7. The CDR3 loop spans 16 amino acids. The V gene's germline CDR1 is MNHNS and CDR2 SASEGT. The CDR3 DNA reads TGTGCCAGCAGTGAACACATGGCAGGGGGTGGAAACACCATATATTTT. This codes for CASSEHMAGGGNTIYF.

CDR3 sequence: CASSLRGLAGVEQFF. In DNA, the CDR3 is TGTGCCAGCAGTTTACGCGGACTAGCGGGAGTTGAGCAGTTCTTC. This rearrangement joins TRBV27 to TRBJ2-1; 13 bases line up with TRBD2. Germline CDR1 reads MNHEY; CDR2 reads SMNVEV (reference sequence). Trimming at V came to 2 bases and at J to 9 bases, leaving 4 bases not matched to a gene. The CDR3 sequence is 15 residues long.

CDR3 DNA sequence: TGCGCCAGCAGCCTTAGACTAGCGGGAGGCTCCCCCTTGGATGAGCAGTTCTTC. Residues: CASSLRLAGGSPLDEQFF. V gene TRBV5-1 combines with J gene TRBJ2-1, with TRBD2 matching over 13 bases. V dropped 4 bases and J dropped 8; count of bases not matched to a gene: 15. The CDR3 extends over 18 amino acids. Germline V gene lookup returns CDR1 SGHRS and CDR2 YFSETQ.

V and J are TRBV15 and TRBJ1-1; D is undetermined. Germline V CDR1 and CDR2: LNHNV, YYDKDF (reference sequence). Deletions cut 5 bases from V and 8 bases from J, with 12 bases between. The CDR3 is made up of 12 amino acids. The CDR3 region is CATSGPRTEAFF. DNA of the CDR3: TGTGCCACCAGCGGCCCCAGAACCGAAGCTTTCTTT.

CDR3 protein: CASSLGQNPNYGYTF. The CDR3 bases are TGTGCCAGCAGCTTAGGACAGAACCCTAACTATGGCTACACCTTC. The V call is TRBV7-9, the J call TRBJ1-2, with D tentatively TRBD1 (5 bases). The germline gives CDR1 SEHNR, CDR2 FQNEAQ (reference sequence). V lost 1 base to trimming and J lost 0 bases, with 9 bases between them. The CDR3 length is 15 residues. The complete variable domain, with remaining parts taken from reference TRBV7-9 and TRBJ1-2, reads DTGVSQNPRHKITKRGQNVTFRCDPISEHNRLYWYRQTLGQGPEFLTYFQNEAQLEKSRLLSDRFSAERPKGSFSTLEIQRTEQGDSAMYLCASSLGQNPNYGYTFGSGTRLTVV.

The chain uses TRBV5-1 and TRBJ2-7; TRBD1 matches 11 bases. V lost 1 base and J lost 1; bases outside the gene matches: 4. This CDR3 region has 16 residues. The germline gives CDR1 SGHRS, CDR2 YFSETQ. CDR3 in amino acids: CASSLLGQGASYEQYF. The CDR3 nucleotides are TGCGCCAGCAGCTTGCTCGGACAGGGGGCATCCTACGAGCAGTACTTC.

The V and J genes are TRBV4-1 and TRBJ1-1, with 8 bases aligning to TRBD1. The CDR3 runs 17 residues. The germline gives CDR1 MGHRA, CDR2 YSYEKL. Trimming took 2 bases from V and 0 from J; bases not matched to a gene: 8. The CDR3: CASSQKGQDPMNTEAFF. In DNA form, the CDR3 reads TGCGCCAGCAGCCAAAAGGGACAGGATCCCATGAACACTGAAGCTTTCTTT.

CDR3 amino acids: CASSEMGPGHNQPQHF. The CDR3 DNA reads as TGTGCCAGCAGTGAGATGGGGCCAGGACACAATCAGCCCCAGCATTTT. The chain couples TRBV2 to TRBJ1-5; tentatively, D is TRBD1 (5 bases). Trimming left V 3 bases short and J 3 bases short, with 15 bases between. Germline-derived CDR1 and CDR2 are SNHLY and FYNNEI. CDR3 size: 16 residues.

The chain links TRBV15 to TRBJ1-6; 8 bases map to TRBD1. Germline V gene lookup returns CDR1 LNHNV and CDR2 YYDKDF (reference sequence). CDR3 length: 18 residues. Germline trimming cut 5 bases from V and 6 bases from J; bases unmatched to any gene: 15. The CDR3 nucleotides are TGTGCCACCAGCGACAAGGACAGGGCCTTTTCTTCTAATTCACCCCTCCACTTT. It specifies CATSDKDRAFSSNSPLHF.

Here the CDR3 reads CASSERTGLGYTF. The CDR3 nucleotides are TGTGCCAGCAGTGAGAGGACAGGGCTCGGCTACACCTTC. The chain couples TRBV25-1 to TRBJ1-2; 8 nucleotides align to TRBD1. This CDR3 comprises 13 residues. V shed 3 bases and J 8 bases; nucleotides not matched to a gene: 5. Germline assignment: CDR1 MGHDK and CDR2 SYGVNS.

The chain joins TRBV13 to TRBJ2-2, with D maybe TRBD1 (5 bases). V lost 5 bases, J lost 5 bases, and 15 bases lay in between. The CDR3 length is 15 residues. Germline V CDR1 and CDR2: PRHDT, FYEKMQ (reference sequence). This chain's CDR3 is CASSTRQFQTGELFF. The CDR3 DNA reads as TGTGCCAGCAGCACCCGACAGTTTCAAACCGGGGAGCTGTTTTTT.